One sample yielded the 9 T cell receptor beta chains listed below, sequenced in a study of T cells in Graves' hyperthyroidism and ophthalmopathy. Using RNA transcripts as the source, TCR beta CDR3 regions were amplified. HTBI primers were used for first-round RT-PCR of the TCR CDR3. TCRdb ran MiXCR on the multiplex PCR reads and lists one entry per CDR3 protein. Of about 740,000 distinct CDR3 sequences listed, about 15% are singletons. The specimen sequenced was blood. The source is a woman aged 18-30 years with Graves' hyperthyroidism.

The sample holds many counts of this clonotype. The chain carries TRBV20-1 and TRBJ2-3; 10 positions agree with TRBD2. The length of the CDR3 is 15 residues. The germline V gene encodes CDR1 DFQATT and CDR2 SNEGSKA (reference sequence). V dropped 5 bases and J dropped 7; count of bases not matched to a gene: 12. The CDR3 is CSAFPASGRLNTQYF. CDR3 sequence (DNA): TGCAGTGCTTTTCCGGCTAGCGGGAGACTGAATACGCAGTATTTT.

The DNA for the CDR3 is TGTGCCAGCAAAGGGGGGCAGATCCAAAACACCGGGGAGCTGTTTTTT. It encodes CASKGGQIQNTGELFF. This chain uses TRBV6-1 with TRBJ2-2; the D call may be TRBD1 or TRBD2 (6 bases each). Germline-derived CDR1 and CDR2 are MNHNS and SASEGT. V lost 7 bases and J 2 bases, leaving 17 bases between the germline ends. The CDR3 covers 16 residues.

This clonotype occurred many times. The CDR3 sequence: CASSPTRLAGLKAYEQYF. Written as DNA, the CDR3 is TGTGCCAGCAGCCCCACCCGACTAGCGGGGCTTAAAGCCTACGAGCAGTACTTC. This chain links TRBV28 with TRBJ2-7; 11 nucleotides line up with TRBD2. Germline trimming cut 6 bases from V and 2 bases from J; bases unmatched to any gene: 15. Germline-derived CDR1 and CDR2 are MDHEN and SYDVKM. The CDR3 contains 18 residues.

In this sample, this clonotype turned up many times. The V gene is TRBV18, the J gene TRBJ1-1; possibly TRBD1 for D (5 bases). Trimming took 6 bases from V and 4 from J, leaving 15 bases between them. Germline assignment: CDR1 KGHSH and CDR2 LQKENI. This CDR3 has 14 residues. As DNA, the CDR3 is TGTGCCAGCTCGAACCTCCAGGGTTCCACTGAAGCTTTCTTT. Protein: CASSNLQGSTEAFF. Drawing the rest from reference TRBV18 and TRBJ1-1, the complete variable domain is NAGVMQNPRHLVRRRGQEARLRCSPMKGHSHVYWYRQLPEEGLKFMVYLQKENIIDESGMPKERFSAEFPKEGPSILRIQQVVRGDSAAYFCASSNLQGSTEAFFGQGTRLTVV.

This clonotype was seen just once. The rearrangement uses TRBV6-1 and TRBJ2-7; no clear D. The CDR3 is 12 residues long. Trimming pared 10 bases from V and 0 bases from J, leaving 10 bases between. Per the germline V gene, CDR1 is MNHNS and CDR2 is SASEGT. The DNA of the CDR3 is TGTGCCACTGGGCCACACTCCTACGAGCAGTACTTC. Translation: CATGPHSYEQYF.

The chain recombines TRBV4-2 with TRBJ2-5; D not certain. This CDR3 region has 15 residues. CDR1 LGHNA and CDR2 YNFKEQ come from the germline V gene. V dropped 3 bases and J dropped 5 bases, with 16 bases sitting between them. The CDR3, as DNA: TGTGCCAGCAGCCAGGGTGGAGTGATGGAGGAGACCCAGTACTTC. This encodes CASSQGGVMEETQYF.

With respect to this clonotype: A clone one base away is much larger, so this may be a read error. The chain's CDR3 is CVSSLVVGRGNEQFF. CDR3 nucleotide sequence: TGTGTCAGCAGCTTGGTGGTAGGACGTGGCAATGAGCAGTTCTTC. The genes are TRBV5-6 and TRBJ2-1; unclear D gene. Germline values: CDR1 SGHDT, CDR2 YYEEEE. This CDR3 comprises 15 residues.

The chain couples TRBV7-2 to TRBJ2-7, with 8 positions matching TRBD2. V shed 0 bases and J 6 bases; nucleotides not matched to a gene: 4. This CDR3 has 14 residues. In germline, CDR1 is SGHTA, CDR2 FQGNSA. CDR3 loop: CASSLAGLEGEQYF. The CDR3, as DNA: TGTGCCAGCAGCTTAGCGGGACTAGAAGGCGAGCAGTACTTC.

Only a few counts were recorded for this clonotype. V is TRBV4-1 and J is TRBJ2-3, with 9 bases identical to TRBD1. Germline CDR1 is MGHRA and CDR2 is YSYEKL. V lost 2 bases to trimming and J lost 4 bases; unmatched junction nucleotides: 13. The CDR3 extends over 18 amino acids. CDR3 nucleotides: TGCGCCAGCAGCCAACCCCGGGACAGGGTTCGGCCTCCAGATACGCAGTATTTT. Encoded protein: CASSQPRDRVRPPDTQYF.